What follows is one TCR beta chain and its context. Antigen: not known. TCRdb's copy holds only in-frame clones and misses some; the assay was immunoSEQ multiplex PCR. This sample has approximately 480,000 clones; around nine tenths occur once, and the top ten carry 13%. Treatment noted: 15 to 20 received Ad26.COV2.S at low or high dose, single or two shots; 5 received placebo; per-sample allocation not given. Sampling took place 63 days after the first vaccine or placebo injection. This CDR3 contains 17 residues. Trimming at V came to 1 base and at J to 0 bases, leaving 6 bases not matched to a gene. Germline assignment: CDR1 SGHAT and CDR2 FQNNGV. The sample is drawn from a study of Ad26.COV2.S vaccination and SARS-CoV-2 variants. Turning to the study itself: Intramuscularly, Ad26.COV2.S was given either once or twice, 56 days apart.

General study findings and limits: Placebo recipients trailed vaccine recipients in spike-specific TCR breadth.

The chain uses TRBV11-2 and TRBJ1-5; 7 nucleotides line up with TRBD1. Sequencing used peripheral blood, obtained in a trial of Ad26.COV2.S vaccine versus placebo. The origin of this receptor is a person between 18 and 65 years old who received the Ad26.COV2.S COVID-19 vaccine or a placebo. CDR3 DNA: TGTGCCAGCAGCTTAGGACAGGGCGGGGATAGCAATCAGCCCCAGCATTTT. It translates to CASSLGQGGDSNQPQHF.